What follows are 30 T cell receptor beta chains derived from one specimen sequenced in a study of cytomegalovirus exposure and HLA in healthy donors. Primers: 60 Vbeta forward and 13 Jbeta reverse. Data came from immunoSEQ multiplex PCR; TCRdb stores just in-frame clones and leaves some out. The table lists approximately 200,000 clones, around three quarters of them singletons. The sequenced sample consisted of PBMCs. All receptors derive from a woman aged 30 to 39 in good health and CMV-seropositive.

This clone was seen only a few times. This sequence joins TRBV11-2 and TRBJ2-7, with TRBD2 identical over 12 bases. This CDR3 comprises 14 residues. V was pared by 2 bases and J by 6 bases, with 2 bases of the junction left unmatched. Germline CDR1 is SGHAT and CDR2 is FQNNGV. The chain's CDR3 is CASSLQTSGGEQYF. CDR3 nucleotide sequence: TGTGCCAGCAGCTTACAGACTAGCGGGGGCGAGCAGTACTTC. The full variable domain, its missing parts supplied by reference TRBV11-2 and TRBJ2-7, is EAGVAQSPRYKIIEKRQSVAFWCNPISGHATLYWYQQILGQGPKLLIQFQNNGVVDDSQLPKDRFSAERLKGVDSTLKIQPAKLEDSAVYLCASSLQTSGGEQYFGPGTRLTVT.

CDR3 amino acids: CASSLYGSTGELFF. CDR3 coding DNA: TGTGCCAGCAGCCTCTATGGGAGCACCGGGGAGCTGTTTTTT. This chain connects TRBV11-3 to TRBJ2-2, with a tentative D call TRBD2 (5 bases). CDR1 is SGHNT and CDR2 is YENEEA in the germline V gene. Trimming removed 5 bases from V and 4 bases from J, with 11 bases in between. This CDR3 is built from 14 residues.

The rearrangement links TRBV5-6 to TRBJ2-7, with unresolved D. CDR1 SGHDT and CDR2 YYEEEE come from the germline V gene. This CDR3 has 14 residues. V lost 5 bases and J lost 6, with 18 bases in between. CDR3 DNA sequence: TGTGCCAGCAGTCTGCCGTCCCTCTCGGGCGAGCAGTACTTC. Encoded protein: CASSLPSLSGEQYF. Supplemented by reference TRBV5-6 and TRBJ2-7, the full variable domain reads DAGVTQSPTHLIKTRGQQVTLRCSPKSGHDTVSWYQQALGQGPQFIFQYYEEEERQRGNFPDRFSGHQFPNYSSELNVNALLLGDSALYLCASSLPSLSGEQYFGPGTRLTVT.

The genes are TRBV19 and TRBJ2-7, with 11 bases that match TRBD1. Germline loops: CDR1 LNHDA, CDR2 SQIVND (reference sequence). V lost 5 bases to trimming and J lost 3 bases; unmatched junction nucleotides: 3. CDR3 length: 14 residues. The CDR3 DNA is TGTGCCAGTAGTGGAGGGACAGGGGGCTACGAGCAGTACTTC. This codes for CASSGGTGGYEQYF.

In its sample, this clone was seen once. The rearrangement joins TRBV19 to TRBJ1-1, with D possibly matching TRBD1 (5 bases). The V and J ends lost 7 bases and 2 bases respectively, with 11 bases between them. This CDR3 region has 13 residues. CDR1 is LNHDA and CDR2 is SQIVND in the germline V gene (reference sequence). The CDR3 DNA is TGTGCCAGTACGAACCAGGGAAACACTGAAGCTTTCTTT. Protein: CASTNQGNTEAFF.

The chain recombines TRBV11-2 with TRBJ2-7; the match to TRBD2 covers 10 bases. CDR1 SGHAT and CDR2 FQNNGV come from the germline V gene. The CDR3 length is 15 residues. V lost 5 bases, J lost 7 bases, and 11 bases stayed unmatched. The CDR3 protein is CASSASGTSVQEQYF. The CDR3 coding sequence is TGTGCCAGCAGCGCGTCCGGGACTAGCGTCCAGGAGCAGTACTTC.

The J gene is TRBJ2-5, the V gene TRBV7-6; 11 bases match TRBD2. TRBJ2-7 explains the end of the DNA better; the J call may be wrong. The CDR3 has 17 amino acids. CDR1 and CDR2 from the germline V gene are SGHVS and FNYEAQ. DNA of the CDR3: TGTGCCAGCAGCTTAGAGGGGGGACTAGCGGAGGTTTACGAGCAGTACTTC. Translating gives CASSLEGGLAEVYEQYF.

This clone showed up just a few times. The V gene is TRBV5-6, the J gene TRBJ1-2; D possibly corresponds to TRBD1 (5 bases). There are 14 residues in the CDR3. V dropped 4 bases and J dropped 6 bases, with 16 bases sitting between them. Germline CDR1 is SGHDT and CDR2 is YYEEEE. CDR3 region: CASSPPQGVDGYTF. CDR3 in DNA: TGTGCCAGCAGCCCCCCTCAAGGGGTGGATGGCTACACCTTC.

This clone has just a few counts. The rearrangement joins TRBV5-1 to TRBJ1-2, with unresolved D. Trimming shortened V by 0 bases and J by 0 bases, and 9 bases separated the two germline ends. The CDR3 runs to 15 residues. The germline gives CDR1 SGHRS, CDR2 YFSETQ. The CDR3 sequence is CASSLGPRTNYGYTF. The CDR3 nucleotides are TGCGCCAGCAGCTTGGGGCCCAGGACTAACTATGGCTACACCTTC.

The V call is TRBV7-2, the J call TRBJ1-1, with D tentatively TRBD1 (6 bases). Trimming removed 2 bases from V and 1 base from J, with 14 bases in between. This CDR3 comprises 16 residues. From germline, CDR1 is SGHTA and CDR2 FQGNSA. CDR3 residues: CASSLKGPGENTEAFF. The CDR3 coding sequence is TGTGCCAGCAGCTTAAAGGGTCCAGGGGAGAACACTGAAGCTTTCTTT.

The chain has TRBV18 and TRBJ2-5; 7 bases align to TRBD2. Germline-derived CDR1 and CDR2 are KGHSH and LQKENI. The CDR3 spans 15 residues. Trimming cost V 3 bases and J 3 bases; bases outside gene matches: 7. The CDR3 reads CASSPPTSFKETQYF. The CDR3 DNA is TGTGCCAGCTCACCCCCGACTAGCTTTAAAGAGACCCAGTACTTC.

The CDR3: CASSRGQGASNQPQHF. The CDR3 coding sequence is TGTGCCAGCTCCCGAGGACAGGGGGCAAGCAATCAGCCCCAGCATTTT. The chain couples TRBV18 to TRBJ1-5; 11 nucleotides agree with TRBD1. Germline values: CDR1 KGHSH, CDR2 LQKENI. Trimming took 6 bases from V and 1 from J; bases not matched to a gene: 5. The CDR3 is 16 residues long. The entire variable domain, with the rest obtained from reference TRBV18 and TRBJ1-5, is as follows: NAGVMQNPRHLVRRRGQEARLRCSPMKGHSHVYWYRQLPEEGLKFMVYLQKENIIDESGMPKERFSAEFPKEGPSILRIQQVVRGDSAAYFCASSRGQGASNQPQHFGDGTRLSIL.

The CDR3 protein is CASSLGMTSGRTSYEQYF. The CDR3 nucleotides read TGTGCCAGCAGCTTGGGAATGACTAGCGGGAGGACTTCCTACGAGCAGTACTTC. The V call is TRBV5-5, the J call TRBJ2-7; TRBD2 matches at 13 bases. The ends lost 0 bases at V and 1 base at J; junction bases unmatched: 7. Germline V gene sequence: CDR1 SGHKS, CDR2 YYEKEE (reference sequence). The CDR3 has 18 amino acids.

The gene calls are TRBV2 and TRBJ2-4; 11 nucleotides agree with TRBD2. Per the germline V gene, CDR1 is SNHLY and CDR2 is FYNNEI. With 2 bases clipped from V and 9 bases from J, the junction kept 6 bases outside the gene matches. The CDR3 consists of 15 residues. CDR3: CASSERGSGGGIQYF. CDR3 DNA sequence: TGTGCCAGCAGTGAAAGGGGTAGCGGGGGGGGCATTCAGTACTTC.

This rearrangement joins TRBV2 to TRBJ2-1; 7 bases map to TRBD1. From germline, CDR1 is SNHLY and CDR2 FYNNEI. The V and J ends lost 5 bases and 4 bases, in that order; junction bases with no gene match: 11. There are 16 residues in the CDR3. DNA of the CDR3: TGTGCCAGCAGTTCCAGCCAGGGGGTAGGGTACAATGAGCAGTTCTTC. The encoded protein is CASSSSQGVGYNEQFF. The full variable domain, completed using reference TRBV2 and TRBJ2-1, is EPEVTQTPSHQVTQMGQEVILRCVPISNHLYFYWYRQILGQKVEFLVSFYNNEISEKSEIFDDQFSVERPDGSNFTLKIRSTKLEDSAMYFCASSSSQGVGYNEQFFGPGTRLTVL.

This clone was recorded once. The chain recombines TRBV7-2 with TRBJ2-7; maybe TRBD2 (7 bases). V was trimmed by 3 bases and J by 3 bases, leaving 12 bases between them. Looked up from germline, CDR1 is SGHTA and CDR2 is FQGNSA. The CDR3 is 14 amino acids. The CDR3 nucleotides read TGTGCCAGCAGCTTGCAGGGAGGGGGCTACGAGCAGTACTTC. Translating it yields CASSLQGGGYEQYF.

This clone was picked up one time. The chain links TRBV15 to TRBJ2-7; 9 positions agree with TRBD2. Per germline, CDR1 LNHNV and CDR2 YYDKDF (reference sequence). V trimming: 4 bases; J trimming: 5 bases; junction bases outside the gene matches: 9. CDR3 length: 15 amino acids. CDR3 nucleotides: TGTGCCACCAGCACGCCCGGGACTAGCATCCACGAGCAGTACTTC. It is translated as CATSTPGTSIHEQYF.

The CDR3 DNA reads as TGTGCCAGCAGCGGAGCTTTTGGGGGGAGCACTGAAGCTTTCTTT. This encodes CASSGAFGGSTEAFF. The chain couples TRBV2 to TRBJ1-1; D might be TRBD1 (5 bases). The CDR3 runs 15 residues. With 6 bases removed from V and 4 bases from J, the gap between germline ends came to 18 bases. CDR1 SNHLY and CDR2 FYNNEI come from the germline V gene. Using reference TRBV2 and TRBJ1-1 for the parts outside the CDR3, the full variable domain is EPEVTQTPSHQVTQMGQEVILRCVPISNHLYFYWYRQILGQKVEFLVSFYNNEISEKSEIFDDQFSVERPDGSNFTLKIRSTKLEDSAMYFCASSGAFGGSTEAFFGQGTRLTVV.

This clone was observed a single time. The gene calls are TRBV7-8 and TRBJ1-1; TRBD1 aligns across 7 bases. The trim removed 3 bases at V and 1 base at J, leaving 2 bases unmatched. The CDR3 loop spans 14 amino acids. Per the germline V gene, CDR1 is SGHVS and CDR2 is FQNEAQ. The CDR3 nucleotides are TGTGCCAGCAGCTTCGGGACAGAGAACACTGAAGCTTTCTTT. Translated, it gives CASSFGTENTEAFF. Based on the CDR3 plus reference TRBV7-8 and TRBJ1-1, the full variable domain is GAGVSQSPRYKVAKRGQDVALRCDPISGHVSLFWYQQALGQGPEFLTYFQNEAQLDKSGLPSDRFFAERPEGSVSTLKIQRTQQEDSAVYLCASSFGTENTEAFFGQGTRLTVV.

The CDR3 reads CASSQRPGLGEYF. CDR3 DNA sequence: TGCGCCAGCAGCCAACGTCCGGGACTAGGAGAGTATTTT. The chain carries TRBV4-3 and TRBJ2-3; TRBD2 aligns across 8 bases. The V gene's germline CDR1 is LGHNA and CDR2 YSLEER. The CDR3 contains 13 residues. V was clipped by 2 bases and J by 13 bases; unmatched bases: 8.

The CDR3 DNA sequence: TGCGCCAGCAGCCAAGATTATACACAAGTCGATGAGCAGTTCTTC. Its protein product is CASSQDYTQVDEQFF. The rearrangement links TRBV4-3 to TRBJ2-1, with D hard to call. This CDR3 contains 15 residues. V was trimmed by 0 bases and J by 8 bases, leaving 14 bases between them. The germline V gene encodes CDR1 LGHNA and CDR2 YSLEER.

V usage is TRBV7-6 and J usage is TRBJ2-1; D is unresolved. Looked up from germline, CDR1 is SGHVS and CDR2 is FNYEAQ. CDR3 length: 14 amino acids. Trimming cost V 6 bases and J 0 bases, with 9 bases left between them. CDR3 amino acids: CASSPFSSYNEQFF. In DNA form, the CDR3 reads TGTGCCAGCAGTCCGTTCAGCTCCTACAATGAGCAGTTCTTC.

In this sample, this clone turned up once. The chain links TRBV6-5 to TRBJ1-1, with D perhaps matching TRBD1 (5 bases). Deletions cut 6 bases from V and 1 base from J, with 15 bases between. This CDR3 region has 15 residues. Germline V lookup: CDR1 MNHEY, CDR2 SVGAGI. The CDR3 sequence: CASRRLTGGNTEAFF. The CDR3 nucleotides read TGTGCCAGCAGACGGCTTACAGGTGGGAACACTGAAGCTTTCTTT.

Comments on this clone: The same CDR3 arises from other DNA sequences in this sample as well. The rearrangement joins TRBV9 to TRBJ2-3; a possible D gene is TRBD1 (5 bases). Germline CDR1 and CDR2: SGDLS and YYNGEE. The CDR3 consists of 15 residues. V lost 0 bases, J lost 6 bases, and 14 bases lay in between. As DNA, the CDR3 is TGTGCCAGCAGCGTAGGGGGCTTGGCCCTGGATACGCAGTATTTT. Translated: CASSVGGLALDTQYF.

The chain uses TRBV19 and TRBJ2-7, with TRBD2 matching over 7 bases. V was pared by 2 bases and J by 0 bases, with 4 bases of the junction left unmatched. CDR3 length equals 15 residues. Germline V gene lookup returns CDR1 LNHDA and CDR2 SQIVND (reference sequence). DNA of the CDR3: TGTGCCAGTAGTATATTAGCGGGCAGCTCCTACGAGCAGTACTTC. This codes for CASSILAGSSYEQYF.

The count of this clone is one. This sequence joins TRBV27 and TRBJ1-1, with 10 positions matching TRBD1. Losses at the gene ends were 2 bases for V and 8 bases for J; bases not matched to a gene: 11. The CDR3 is 16 residues long. Germline V gene sequence: CDR1 MNHEY, CDR2 SMNVEV (reference sequence). CDR3 nucleotides: TGTGCCAGCAGTTTACGCGGCTTAGGGACAGGGGACGAAGCTTTCTTT. Protein sequence: CASSLRGLGTGDEAFF.

This clone occurred once. The chain carries TRBV6-6 and TRBJ2-5; 10 bases agree with TRBD2. The V segment lost 10 bases and the J segment 7 bases; nucleotides outside the gene matches: 9. The germline gives CDR1 MNHNY, CDR2 SVGAGI (reference sequence). The CDR3 spans 13 residues. CDR3 in DNA: TGTGCCACCTTAGCGGGGGGCGTGGGGACCCAGTACTTC. This gives the protein CATLAGGVGTQYF.

The chain joins TRBV6-5 to TRBJ1-5; the D gene is possibly TRBD1 (5 bases). The germline gives CDR1 MNHEY, CDR2 SVGAGI. There are 15 residues in the CDR3. The V and J ends lost 0 bases and 4 bases respectively, with 10 bases between them. CDR3 sequence: CASSYSGGFNQPQHF. For the CDR3, the DNA is TGTGCCAGCAGTTACTCGGGGGGGTTTAATCAGCCCCAGCATTTT.

The chain links TRBV6-5 to TRBJ2-1; 8 bases map to TRBD2. Unmatched junction bases numbered 7, after V lost 0 bases and J lost 6 bases. The CDR3 sequence is 16 residues long. Germline assignment: CDR1 MNHEY and CDR2 SVGAGI. CDR3 residues: CASSYSGTSVGNEQFF. CDR3 in DNA: TGTGCCAGCAGTTACTCCGGGACTAGTGTCGGCAATGAGCAGTTCTTC.

J is TRBJ2-1 and V is TRBV7-6; 9 nucleotides match TRBD1. Germline CDR1 is SGHVS and CDR2 is FNYEAQ. This CDR3 has 17 amino acids. V was pared by 2 bases and J by 3 bases, with 8 bases of the junction left unmatched. The CDR3 region has the DNA TGTGCCAGCAGCTTAATACCACGGGACAGGGACTACAATGAGCAGTTCTTC. This encodes CASSLIPRDRDYNEQFF.